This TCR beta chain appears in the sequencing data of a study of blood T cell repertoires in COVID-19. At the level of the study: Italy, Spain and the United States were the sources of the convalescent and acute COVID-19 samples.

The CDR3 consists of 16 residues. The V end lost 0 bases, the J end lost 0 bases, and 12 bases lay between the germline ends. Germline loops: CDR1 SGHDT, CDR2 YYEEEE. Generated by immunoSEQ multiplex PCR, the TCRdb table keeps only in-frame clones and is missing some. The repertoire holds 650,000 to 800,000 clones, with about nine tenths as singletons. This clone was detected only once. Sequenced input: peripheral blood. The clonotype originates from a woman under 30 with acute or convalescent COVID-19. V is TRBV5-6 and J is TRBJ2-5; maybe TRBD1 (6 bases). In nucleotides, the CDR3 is TGTGCCAGCAGCTTGGGCACAGGGCTCGACCAAGAGACCCAGTACTTC. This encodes CASSLGTGLDQETQYF.